This is a list of T cell receptor beta chains from one sample in a study of T-cell memory formation after mild COVID-19. TCRdb passed the 5' RACE reads through MiXCR, listing each CDR3 protein once. The sample records around 130,000 distinct CDR3 sequences, 17% being singletons. The sequencing sample was made of PBMCs or a T cell subset sorted from them (not recorded which). Every receptor here comes from a young man who had mild COVID-19 (a few samples of this study predate the infection). Cell type and time point are not known. The conserved cysteine and the conserved F or W are not part of the CDR3 here.

TRBV5-1	TRBJ2-5	ASSGTLLETQY
TRBV6-6	TRBJ2-5	ASSFSGSGGGTQY
TRBV4-3	TRBJ2-2	ASSQDRGGDTGELF
TRBV12-3/TRBV12-4	TRBJ2-2	ASSSPGGLTGELF
TRBV3-1	TRBJ2-4	ASSHSAGNIQY
TRBV20-1	TRBJ1-5	SARQVRGNQPQH
TRBV5-6	TRBJ2-4	ASSFQYLAKNIQY
TRBV29-1	TRBJ1-2	SVEEGPRGDGYT
TRBV7-2	TRBJ1-1	ASSPFGAEAF
TRBV20-1	TRBJ1-5	SARYKQGHDQPQH
TRBV7-2	TRBJ1-2	ASSIDRGANYGYT
TRBV6-2/TRBV6-3	TRBJ2-5	ASSPTGIQETQY
TRBV6-2/TRBV6-3	TRBJ2-3	ASIDGAMADTQY
TRBV6-6	TRBJ2-3	ASSYSRQGAADTQY
TRBV4-1	TRBJ2-1	ASSPTGQGYNEQF
TRBV25-1	TRBJ2-3	ASSPNLGQGGADTQY
TRBV7-9	TRBJ1-4	ASSPQEDEKLF
TRBV20-1	TRBJ2-5	SAPGTSFETQY
TRBV11-1	TRBJ2-5	ASSSEIQETQY
TRBV10-3	TRBJ2-7	AISGGQGAYEQY
TRBV10-3	TRBJ1-2	AISPGTNFQGGYT
TRBV12-3/TRBV12-4	TRBJ2-3	ASSPLRGTDTQY
TRBV10-1	TRBJ1-1	ASSEVAGTLNTEAF
TRBV6-5	TRBJ2-3	ASSRDTGTDTQY
TRBV7-2	TRBJ2-7	ASSLASGGQYEQY
TRBV20-1	TRBJ2-2	SARAGGDPTGELF